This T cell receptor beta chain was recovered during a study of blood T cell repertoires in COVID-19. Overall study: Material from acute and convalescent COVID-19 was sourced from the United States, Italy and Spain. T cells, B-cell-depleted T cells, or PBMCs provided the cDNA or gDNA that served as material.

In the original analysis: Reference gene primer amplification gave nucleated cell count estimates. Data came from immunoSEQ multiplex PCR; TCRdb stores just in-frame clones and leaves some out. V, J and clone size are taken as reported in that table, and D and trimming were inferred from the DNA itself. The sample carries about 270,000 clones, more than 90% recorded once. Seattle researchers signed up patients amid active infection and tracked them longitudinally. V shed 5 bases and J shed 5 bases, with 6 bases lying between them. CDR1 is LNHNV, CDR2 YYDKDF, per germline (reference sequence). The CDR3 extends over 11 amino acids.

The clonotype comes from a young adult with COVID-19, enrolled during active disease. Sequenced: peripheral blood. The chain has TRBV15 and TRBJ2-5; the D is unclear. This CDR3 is CATSLYETQYF. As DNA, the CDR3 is TGTGCCACCAGCCTATACGAGACCCAGTACTTC.